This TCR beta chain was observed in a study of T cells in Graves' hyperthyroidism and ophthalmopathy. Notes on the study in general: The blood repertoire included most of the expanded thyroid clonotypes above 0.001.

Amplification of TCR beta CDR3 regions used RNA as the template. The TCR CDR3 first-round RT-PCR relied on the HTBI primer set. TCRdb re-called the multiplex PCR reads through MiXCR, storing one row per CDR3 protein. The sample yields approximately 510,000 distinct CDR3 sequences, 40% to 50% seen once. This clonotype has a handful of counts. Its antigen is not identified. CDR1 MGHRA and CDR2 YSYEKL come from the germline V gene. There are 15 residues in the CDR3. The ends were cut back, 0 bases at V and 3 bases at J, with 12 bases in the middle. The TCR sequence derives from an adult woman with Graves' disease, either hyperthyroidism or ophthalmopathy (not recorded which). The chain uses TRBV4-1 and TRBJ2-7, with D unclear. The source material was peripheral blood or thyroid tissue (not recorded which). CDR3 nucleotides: TGCGCCAGCAGCCAAGATCGGAACTTAATCTACGAGCAGTACTTC. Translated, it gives CASSQDRNLIYEQYF.